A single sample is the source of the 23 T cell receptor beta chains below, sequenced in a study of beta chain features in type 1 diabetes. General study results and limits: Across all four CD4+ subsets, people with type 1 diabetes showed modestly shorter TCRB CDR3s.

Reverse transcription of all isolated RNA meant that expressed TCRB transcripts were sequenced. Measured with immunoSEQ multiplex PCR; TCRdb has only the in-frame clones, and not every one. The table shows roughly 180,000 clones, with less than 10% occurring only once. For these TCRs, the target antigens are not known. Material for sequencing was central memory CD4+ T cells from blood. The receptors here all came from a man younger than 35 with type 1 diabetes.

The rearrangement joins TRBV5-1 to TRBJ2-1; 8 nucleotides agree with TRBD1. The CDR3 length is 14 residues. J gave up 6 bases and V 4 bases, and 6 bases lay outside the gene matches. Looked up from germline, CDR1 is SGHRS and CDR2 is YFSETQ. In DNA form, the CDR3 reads TGCGCCAGCAGCATCGGGACAGGAAGCAATGAGCAGTTCTTC. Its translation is CASSIGTGSNEQFF.

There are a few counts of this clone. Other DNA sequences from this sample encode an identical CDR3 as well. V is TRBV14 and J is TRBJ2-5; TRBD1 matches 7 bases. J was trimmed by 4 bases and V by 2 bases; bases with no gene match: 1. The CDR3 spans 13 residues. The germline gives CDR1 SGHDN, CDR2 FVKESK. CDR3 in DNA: TGTGCCAGCAGCCAACCAGGGGGAGAGACCCAGTACTTC. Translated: CASSQPGGETQYF.

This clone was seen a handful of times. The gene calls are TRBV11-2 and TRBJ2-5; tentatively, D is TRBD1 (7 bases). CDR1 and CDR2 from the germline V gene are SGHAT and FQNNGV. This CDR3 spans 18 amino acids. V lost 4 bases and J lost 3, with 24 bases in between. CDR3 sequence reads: CASSSGWGGQATKETQYF. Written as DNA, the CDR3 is TGTGCCAGCAGCTCAGGATGGGGAGGACAGGCAACAAAAGAGACCCAGTACTTC. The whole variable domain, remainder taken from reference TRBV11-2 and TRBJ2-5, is EAGVAQSPRYKIIEKRQSVAFWCNPISGHATLYWYQQILGQGPKLLIQFQNNGVVDDSQLPKDRFSAERLKGVDSTLKIQPAKLEDSAVYLCASSSGWGGQATKETQYFGPGTRLLVL.

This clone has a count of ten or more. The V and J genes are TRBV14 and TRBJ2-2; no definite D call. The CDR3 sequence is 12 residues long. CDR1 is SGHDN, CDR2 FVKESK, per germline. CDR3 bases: TGTGCGGGCCCACCGAACACCGGGGAGCTGTTTTTT. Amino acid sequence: CAGPPNTGELFF.

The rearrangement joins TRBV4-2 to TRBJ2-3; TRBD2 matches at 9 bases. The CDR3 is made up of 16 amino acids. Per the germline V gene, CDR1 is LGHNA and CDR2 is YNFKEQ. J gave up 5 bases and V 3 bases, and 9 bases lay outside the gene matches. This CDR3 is CASSQGTSRWRDTQYF. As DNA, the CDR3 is TGTGCCAGCAGCCAGGGGACTAGCCGGTGGAGAGATACGCAGTATTTT.

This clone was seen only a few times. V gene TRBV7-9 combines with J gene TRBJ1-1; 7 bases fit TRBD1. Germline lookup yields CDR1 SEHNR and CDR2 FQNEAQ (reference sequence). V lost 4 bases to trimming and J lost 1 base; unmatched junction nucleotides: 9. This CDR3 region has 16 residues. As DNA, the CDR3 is TGTGCCAGCAGCTCGCCATCCGGGACAGCGAACACTGAAGCTTTCTTT. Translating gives CASSSPSGTANTEAFF.

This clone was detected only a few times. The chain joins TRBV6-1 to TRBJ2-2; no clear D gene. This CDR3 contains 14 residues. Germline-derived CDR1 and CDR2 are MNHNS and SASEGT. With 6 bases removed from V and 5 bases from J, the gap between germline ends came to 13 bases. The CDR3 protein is CASRSQMVTGELFF. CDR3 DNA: TGTGCCAGCAGAAGCCAAATGGTAACCGGGGAGCTGTTTTTT.

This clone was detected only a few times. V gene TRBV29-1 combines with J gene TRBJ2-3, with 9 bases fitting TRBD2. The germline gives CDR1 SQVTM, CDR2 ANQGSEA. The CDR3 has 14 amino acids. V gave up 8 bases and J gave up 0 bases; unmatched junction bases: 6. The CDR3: CSFRTSESTDTQYF. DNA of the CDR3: TGCAGCTTTCGGACTAGCGAGAGCACAGATACGCAGTATTTT.

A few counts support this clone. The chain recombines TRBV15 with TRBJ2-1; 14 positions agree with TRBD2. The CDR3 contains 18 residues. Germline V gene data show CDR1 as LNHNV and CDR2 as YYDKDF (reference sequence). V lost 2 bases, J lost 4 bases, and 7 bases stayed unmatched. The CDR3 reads CATSRPGGTSGSYNEQFF. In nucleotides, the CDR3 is TGTGCCACCAGCAGACCCGGCGGGACTAGCGGGAGTTACAATGAGCAGTTCTTC.

The CDR3 reads CASSFRTSATYNEQFF. The CDR3 DNA is TGCGCCAGCAGCTTCCGGACTAGCGCAACCTACAATGAGCAGTTCTTC. The rearrangement joins TRBV4-1 to TRBJ2-1; TRBD2 matches at 9 bases. This CDR3 contains 16 residues. V gave up 5 bases and J gave up 2 bases; unmatched junction bases: 7. Germline V gives CDR1 MGHRA, CDR2 YSYEKL.

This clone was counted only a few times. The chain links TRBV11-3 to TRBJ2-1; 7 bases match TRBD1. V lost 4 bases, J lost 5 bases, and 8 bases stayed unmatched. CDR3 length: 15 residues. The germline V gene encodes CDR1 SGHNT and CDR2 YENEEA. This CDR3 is CASSSLDRVHNEQFF. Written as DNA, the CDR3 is TGTGCCAGCAGCTCACTCGACAGGGTCCACAATGAGCAGTTCTTC.

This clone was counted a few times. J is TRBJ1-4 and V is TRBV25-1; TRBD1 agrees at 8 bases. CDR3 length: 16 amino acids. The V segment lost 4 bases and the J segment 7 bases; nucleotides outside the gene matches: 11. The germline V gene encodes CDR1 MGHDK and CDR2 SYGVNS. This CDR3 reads CASSALGQGSGEKLFF. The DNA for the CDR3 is TGTGCCAGCAGTGCATTAGGACAGGGCTCAGGTGAAAAACTGTTTTTT.

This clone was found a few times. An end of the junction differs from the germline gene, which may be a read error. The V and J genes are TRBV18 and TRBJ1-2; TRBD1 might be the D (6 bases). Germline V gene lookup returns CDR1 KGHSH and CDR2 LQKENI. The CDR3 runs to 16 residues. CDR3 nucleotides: TGTGCCAGCTCACCCCAAACCCCCGGGACAAGCAAACCCACCCCCTTC. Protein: CASSPQTPGTSKPTPF.

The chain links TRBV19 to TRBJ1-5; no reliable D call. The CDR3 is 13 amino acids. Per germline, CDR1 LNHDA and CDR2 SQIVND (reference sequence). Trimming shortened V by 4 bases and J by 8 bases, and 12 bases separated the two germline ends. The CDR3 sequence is CASSNRVREPQHF. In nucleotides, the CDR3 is TGTGCCAGTAGTAACCGGGTGCGGGAGCCCCAGCATTTT.

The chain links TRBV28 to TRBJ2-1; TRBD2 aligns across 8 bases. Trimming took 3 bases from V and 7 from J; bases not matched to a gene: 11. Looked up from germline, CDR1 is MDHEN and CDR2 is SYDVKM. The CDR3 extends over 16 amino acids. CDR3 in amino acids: CASSFSPGGPENEQFF. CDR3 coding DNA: TGTGCCAGCAGTTTTTCCCCGGGGGGGCCGGAGAATGAGCAGTTCTTC. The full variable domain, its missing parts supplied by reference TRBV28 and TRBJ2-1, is DVKVTQSSRYLVKRTGEKVFLECVQDMDHENMFWYRQDPGLGLRLIYFSYDVKMKEKGDIPEGYSVSREKKERFSLILESASTNQTSMYLCASSFSPGGPENEQFFGPGTRLTVL.

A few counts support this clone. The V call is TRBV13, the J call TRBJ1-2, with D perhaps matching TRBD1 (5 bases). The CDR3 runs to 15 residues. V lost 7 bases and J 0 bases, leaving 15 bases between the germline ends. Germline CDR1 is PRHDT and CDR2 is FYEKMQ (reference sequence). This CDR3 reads CASTLTGPANYGYTF. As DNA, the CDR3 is TGTGCCAGCACCCTAACAGGCCCGGCTAACTATGGCTACACCTTC.

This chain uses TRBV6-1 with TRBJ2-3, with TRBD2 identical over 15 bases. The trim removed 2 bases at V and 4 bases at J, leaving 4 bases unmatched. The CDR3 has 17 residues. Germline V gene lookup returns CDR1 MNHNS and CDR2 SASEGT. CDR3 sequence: CASSELRTSGGADTQYF. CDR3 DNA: TGTGCCAGCAGTGAACTCCGGACTAGCGGGGGGGCAGATACGCAGTATTTT.

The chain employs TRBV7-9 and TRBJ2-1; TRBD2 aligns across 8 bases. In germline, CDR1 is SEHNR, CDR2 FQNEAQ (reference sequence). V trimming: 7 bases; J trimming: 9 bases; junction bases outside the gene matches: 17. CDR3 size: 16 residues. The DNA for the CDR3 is TGTGCCAGCACCAGGACCCCGGGGGGGCTTTATAGTGAGCAGTTCTTC. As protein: CASTRTPGGLYSEQFF.

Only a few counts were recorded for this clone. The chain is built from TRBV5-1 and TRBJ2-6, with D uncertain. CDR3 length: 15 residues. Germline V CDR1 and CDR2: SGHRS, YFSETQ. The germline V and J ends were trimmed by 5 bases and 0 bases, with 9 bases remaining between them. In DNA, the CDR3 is TGCGCCAGCAGGGTCGGTGGCTCTGGGGCCAACGTCCTGACTTTC. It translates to CASRVGGSGANVLTF.

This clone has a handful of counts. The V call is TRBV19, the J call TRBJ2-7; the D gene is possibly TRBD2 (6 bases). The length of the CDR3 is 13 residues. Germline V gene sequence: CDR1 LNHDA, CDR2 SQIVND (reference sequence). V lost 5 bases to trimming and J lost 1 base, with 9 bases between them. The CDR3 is CASSLGRSYEQYF. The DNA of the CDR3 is TGTGCCAGTAGTCTCGGGAGATCCTACGAGCAGTACTTC.

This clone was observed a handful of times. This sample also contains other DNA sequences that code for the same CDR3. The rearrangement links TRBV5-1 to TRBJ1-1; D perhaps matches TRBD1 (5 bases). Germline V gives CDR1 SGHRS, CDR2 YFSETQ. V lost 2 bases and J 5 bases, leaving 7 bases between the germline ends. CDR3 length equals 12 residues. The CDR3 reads CASSFGGTEAFF. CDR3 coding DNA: TGCGCCAGCAGCTTCGGGGGAACTGAAGCTTTCTTT. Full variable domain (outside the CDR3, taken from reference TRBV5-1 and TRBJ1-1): KAGVTQTPRYLIKTRGQQVTLSCSPISGHRSVSWYQQTPGQGLQFLFEYFSETQRNKGNFPGRFSGRQFSNSRSEMNVSTLELGDSALYLCASSFGGTEAFFGQGTRLTVV.

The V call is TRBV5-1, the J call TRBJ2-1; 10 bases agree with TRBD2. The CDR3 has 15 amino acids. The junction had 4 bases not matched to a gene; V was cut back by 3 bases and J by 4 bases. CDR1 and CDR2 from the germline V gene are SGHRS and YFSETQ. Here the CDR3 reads CASSSTSGNYNEQFF. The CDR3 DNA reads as TGCGCCAGCAGCTCAACTAGCGGGAATTACAATGAGCAGTTCTTC.

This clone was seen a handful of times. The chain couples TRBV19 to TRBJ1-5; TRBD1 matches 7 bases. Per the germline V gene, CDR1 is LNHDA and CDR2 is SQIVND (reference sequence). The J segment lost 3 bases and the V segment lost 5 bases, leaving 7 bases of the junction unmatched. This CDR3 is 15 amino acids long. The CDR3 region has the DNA TGTGCCAGTAGTTGGTGGACAGGACCCAATCAGCCCCAGCATTTT. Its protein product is CASSWWTGPNQPQHF.